The next 10 T cell receptor beta chains were all read from a single sample in a study of shared clonotypes between healthy human individuals. TCRdb's table, derived via immunoSEQ multiplex PCR, lists solely in-frame clones and lacks some. This table holds about 560,000 clones, roughly four fifths found once. The specimen was PBMCs. Source of these receptors: a woman in her thirties or forties in good health. Some clones in this sample may be carry-over from other donors' samples.

The V call is TRBV9, the J call TRBJ2-5; D gene unclear. The CDR3 consists of 12 residues. Trimming shortened V by 2 bases and J by 7 bases, and 9 bases separated the two germline ends. The germline gives CDR1 SGDLS, CDR2 YYNGEE. Here the CDR3 DNA reads TGTGCCAGCAGCGTGCTATTGGGGACCCAGTACTTC. The encoded protein is CASSVLLGTQYF. Combining the CDR3 with reference TRBV9 and TRBJ2-5 gives the whole variable domain DSGVTQTPKHLITATGQRVTLRCSPRSGDLSVYWYQQSLDQGLQFLIQYYNGEERAKGNILERFSAQQFPDLHSELNLSSLELGDSALYFCASSVLLGTQYFGPGTRLLVL.

In this sample, this clone turned up once. V gene TRBV15 combines with J gene TRBJ1-1; the match to TRBD1 covers 8 bases. V gave up 0 bases and J gave up 5 bases; unmatched junction bases: 5. The V gene's germline CDR1 is LNHNV and CDR2 YYDKDF (reference sequence). The CDR3 is 15 residues long. DNA for the CDR3: TGTGCCACCAGCAGAGATTCCAGGGGGCGGACTGAAGCTTTCTTT. It yields the protein CATSRDSRGRTEAFF.

The chain is built from TRBV18 and TRBJ2-1; D unclear. Germline lookup yields CDR1 KGHSH and CDR2 LQKENI. The CDR3 runs to 14 residues. Trimming shortened V by 5 bases and J by 0 bases, and 8 bases separated the two germline ends. Written as DNA, the CDR3 is TGTGCCAGCTCAAAACGGAGCTCCTACAATGAGCAGTTCTTC. The encoded protein is CASSKRSSYNEQFF.

With regard to this clone: A much more abundant neighbour one base away suggests this may be a read error. The V and J genes are TRBV7-9 and TRBJ1-5, with D uncertain. CDR1 is SEHNR and CDR2 is FQNEAQ in the germline V gene (reference sequence). The CDR3 has 13 residues. Deletions cut 1 base from V and 3 bases from J, with 4 bases between. The CDR3 region is CASSLGDNQPQHF. Here the CDR3 DNA reads TGTGCCAGCAGCTTAGGGGACAATCAGCCCCAGCATTTT.

The J gene is TRBJ2-2, the V gene TRBV28; 14 positions match TRBD2. There are 17 residues in the CDR3. Germline values: CDR1 MDHEN, CDR2 SYDVKM. V was clipped by 5 bases and J by 2 bases; unmatched bases: 4. The DNA for the CDR3 is TGTGCCAGCAGTCAGGGACTAGCGGGAGCAAACACCGGGGAGCTGTTTTTT. It yields the protein CASSQGLAGANTGELFF.

Turning to this clone: Only one base separates this from a far larger clonotype, so it likely reflects a read error. The chain couples TRBV20-1 to TRBJ1-1, with D unclear. The CDR3 extends over 11 amino acids. The germline V gene has CDR1 DFQATT and CDR2 SNEGSKA (reference sequence). Here the CDR3 reads CGASKNTEAFF. CDR3 coding DNA: TGCGGTGCTAGTAAGAACACTGAAGCTTTCTTT.

This sequence joins TRBV19 and TRBJ1-5; D gene ambiguous. CDR1 and CDR2 (germline): LNHDA, SQIVND (reference sequence). The CDR3 contains 15 residues. With 6 bases removed from V and 6 bases from J, the gap between germline ends came to 18 bases. CDR3 nucleotide sequence: TGTGCCAGTAGATACGACCCTTTGGCGACTCAGCCCCAGCATTTT. Its translation is CASRYDPLATQPQHF.

As concerns this clone: At the DNA level, this CDR3 is encoded by other sequences in the same sample as well. The V and J genes are TRBV18 and TRBJ1-1; D is uncertain. The CDR3 runs 13 residues. Germline V gene sequence: CDR1 KGHSH, CDR2 LQKENI. V lost 2 bases and J 5 bases, leaving 9 bases between the germline ends. The CDR3 region has the DNA TGTGCCAGCTCACCAGGGGTCGGGACTGAAGCTTTCTTT. It translates to CASSPGVGTEAFF.

The CDR3 DNA follows: TGTGCCAGCAGCTTATTTGGAGGGCCCTCCTACGAGCAGTACTTC. Its translation is CASSLFGGPSYEQYF. The chain recombines TRBV13 with TRBJ2-7, with D tentatively TRBD2 (6 bases). V was cut by 2 bases and J by 0 bases, with 11 bases left in between. Germline V CDR1 and CDR2: PRHDT, FYEKMQ (reference sequence). The CDR3 runs 15 residues. The complete variable domain, with remaining parts taken from reference TRBV13 and TRBJ2-7, reads AAGVIQSPRHLIKEKRETATLKCYPIPRHDTVYWYQQGPGQDPQFLISFYEKMQSDKGSIPDRFSAQQFSDYHSELNMSSLELGDSALYFCASSLFGGPSYEQYFGPGTRLTVT.

V and J are TRBV5-4 and TRBJ2-1; D is unclear. This CDR3 spans 13 amino acids. CDR1 SGHNT and CDR2 YYREEE come from the germline V gene (reference sequence). V dropped 9 bases and J dropped 2 bases, with 12 bases sitting between them. In nucleotides, the CDR3 is TGTGCCACCCCAGGTCGAACCTACAATGAGCAGTTCTTC. This codes for CATPGRTYNEQFF.